This is a list of T cell receptor beta chains from one sample in a study of blood T cell repertoires in COVID-19. TCRdb's copy holds only in-frame clones and misses some; the assay was immunoSEQ multiplex PCR. Among some 170,000 clones listed, 60% to 80% were seen once. The sequenced material came from peripheral blood. The receptors come from a woman aged 70-85 years with acute or convalescent COVID-19. CDR3s include the opening cysteine and the closing phenylalanine or tryptophan. The D gene is left open where the match is weak. Only some rows state a clone size, as once, few, many or a class for expanded clones.

>TRBV4-2|TRBJ1-2|.|.
TGTGCCAGCAGCCAACATCAGGGGTTAGGCTATGGCTACACCTTC
CASSQHQGLGYGYTF
>TRBV29-1|TRBJ1-2|TRBD1|once
TGCAGCGCCGACAGTTTAGGGGGCACTGGCTACACCTTC
CSADSLGGTGYTF
>TRBV25-1|TRBJ2-7|.|.
TGTGCCAGCAGTGAAATATACGAGCAGTACTTC
CASSEIYEQYF
>TRBV19|TRBJ1-4|.|once
TGTGCCAGTAGTATTGGAGTAATTGGTGAAAAACTGTTTTTT
CASSIGVIGEKLFF
>TRBV11-2|TRBJ2-5|.|few
TGTGCCAGCAGCTTAGATCGGCCTACCGGGGTCCAGTACTTC
CASSLDRPTGVQYF
>TRBV9|TRBJ2-3|.|.
TGTGCCAGCAGCGCGATCCGAGCGAGCACAGATACGCAGTATTTT
CASSAIRASTDTQYF
>TRBV19|TRBJ1-2|.|.
TGTGCCAGTAGTCCCAGGGGTTACTATGGCTACACCTTC
CASSPRGYYGYTF
>TRBV3-1/TRBV3-2|TRBJ2-5|.|once
TGTGCCAGCAGCCCCCGACTAGGATCAGAGACCCAGTACTTC
CASSPRLGSETQYF
>TRBV5-1|TRBJ2-1|TRBD2|.
TGCGCCAGCAGAGACACTAGCGGAAGTCTTTACAATGAGCAGTTCTTC
CASRDTSGSLYNEQFF
>TRBV3-1/TRBV3-2|TRBJ1-2|TRBD1|many
TGTGCCAGCAGCCAGGCATGGACAGGGGGCAGCTATGGCTACACCTTC
CASSQAWTGGSYGYTF
>TRBV20-1|TRBJ2-3|.|few
TGCAGTGCTAGAGATCTAGATACGCAGTATTTT
CSARDLDTQYF